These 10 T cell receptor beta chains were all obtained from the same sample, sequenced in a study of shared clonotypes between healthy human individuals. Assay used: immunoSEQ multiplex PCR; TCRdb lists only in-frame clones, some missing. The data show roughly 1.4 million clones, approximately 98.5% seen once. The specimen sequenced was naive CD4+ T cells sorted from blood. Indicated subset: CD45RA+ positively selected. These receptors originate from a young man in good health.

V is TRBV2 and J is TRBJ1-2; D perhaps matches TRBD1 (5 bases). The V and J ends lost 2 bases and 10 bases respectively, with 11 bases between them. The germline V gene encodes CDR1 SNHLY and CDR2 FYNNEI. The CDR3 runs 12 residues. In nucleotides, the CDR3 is TGTGCCAGCAGTGAAAGGGGCAGGGACTACACCTTC. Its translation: CASSERGRDYTF. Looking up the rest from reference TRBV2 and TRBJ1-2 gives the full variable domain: EPEVTQTPSHQVTQMGQEVILRCVPISNHLYFYWYRQILGQKVEFLVSFYNNEISEKSEIFDDQFSVERPDGSNFTLKIRSTKLEDSAMYFCASSERGRDYTFGSGTRLTVV.

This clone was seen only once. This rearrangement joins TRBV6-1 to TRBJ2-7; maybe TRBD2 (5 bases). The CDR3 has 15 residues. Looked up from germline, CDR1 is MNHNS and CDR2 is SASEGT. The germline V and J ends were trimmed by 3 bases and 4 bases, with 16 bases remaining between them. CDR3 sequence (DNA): TGTGCCAGCAGTGAGGGGTCGTCTAGGGAGTACGAGCAGTACTTC. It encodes CASSEGSSREYEQYF.

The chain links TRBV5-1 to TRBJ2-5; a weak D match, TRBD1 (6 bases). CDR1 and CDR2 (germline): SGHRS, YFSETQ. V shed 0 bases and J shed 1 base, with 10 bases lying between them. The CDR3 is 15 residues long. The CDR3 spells CASSLGLGAQETQYF. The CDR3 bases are TGCGCCAGCAGCTTGGGATTGGGGGCCCAAGAGACCCAGTACTTC.

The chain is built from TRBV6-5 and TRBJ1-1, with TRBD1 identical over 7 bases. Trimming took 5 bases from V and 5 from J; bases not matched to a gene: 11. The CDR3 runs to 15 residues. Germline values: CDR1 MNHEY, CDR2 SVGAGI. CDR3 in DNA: TGTGCCAGCAGTAATAATGCAGGGGGGAGGACTGAAGCTTTCTTT. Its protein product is CASSNNAGGRTEAFF.

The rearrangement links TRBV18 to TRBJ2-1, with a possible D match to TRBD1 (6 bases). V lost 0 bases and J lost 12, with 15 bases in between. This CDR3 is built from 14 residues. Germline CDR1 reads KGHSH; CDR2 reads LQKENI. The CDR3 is CASSPPGSWGRQFF. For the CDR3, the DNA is TGTGCCAGCTCACCACCGGGTTCGTGGGGGCGGCAGTTCTTC.

Here the CDR3 reads CASSLTVETDTQYF. The CDR3 DNA follows: TGTGCCAGCAGCTTGACAGTTGAAACAGATACGCAGTATTTT. The chain links TRBV5-5 to TRBJ2-3; D call uncertain. The CDR3 length is 14 residues. Per the germline V gene, CDR1 is SGHKS and CDR2 is YYEKEE (reference sequence). The V and J ends lost 1 base and 3 bases respectively, with 9 bases between them. The full variable domain, its missing parts supplied by reference TRBV5-5 and TRBJ2-3, is DAGVTQSPTHLIKTRGQQVTLRCSPISGHKSVSWYQQVLGQGPQFIFQYYEKEERGRGNFPDRFSARQFPNYSSELNVNALLLGDSALYLCASSLTVETDTQYFGPGTRLTVL.

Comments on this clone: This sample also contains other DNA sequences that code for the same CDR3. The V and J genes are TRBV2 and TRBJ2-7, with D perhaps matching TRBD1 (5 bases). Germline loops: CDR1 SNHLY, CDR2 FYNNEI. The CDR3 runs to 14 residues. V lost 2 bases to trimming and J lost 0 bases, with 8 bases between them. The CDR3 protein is CASSEQGYSYEQYF. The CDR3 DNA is TGTGCCAGCAGTGAACAGGGATACTCCTACGAGCAGTACTTC.

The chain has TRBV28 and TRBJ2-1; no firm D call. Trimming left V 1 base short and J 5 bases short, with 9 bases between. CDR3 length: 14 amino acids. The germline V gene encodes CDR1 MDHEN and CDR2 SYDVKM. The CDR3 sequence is CASSLSGQHNEQFF. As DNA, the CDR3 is TGTGCCAGCAGTTTATCGGGCCAGCACAATGAGCAGTTCTTC.

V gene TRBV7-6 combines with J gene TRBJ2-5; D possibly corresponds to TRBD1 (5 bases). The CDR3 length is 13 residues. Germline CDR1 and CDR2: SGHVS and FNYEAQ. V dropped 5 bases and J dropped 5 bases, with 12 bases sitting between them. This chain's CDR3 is CASSDTSGETQYF. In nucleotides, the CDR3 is TGTGCCAGCAGCGACACTTCAGGGGAGACCCAGTACTTC.

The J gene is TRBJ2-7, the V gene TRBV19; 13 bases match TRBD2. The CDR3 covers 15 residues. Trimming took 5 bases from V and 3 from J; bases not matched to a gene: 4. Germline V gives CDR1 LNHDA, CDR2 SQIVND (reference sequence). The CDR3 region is CASSETSGRLYEQYF. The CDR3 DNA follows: TGTGCCAGTAGTGAGACTAGCGGGAGGCTCTACGAGCAGTACTTC.